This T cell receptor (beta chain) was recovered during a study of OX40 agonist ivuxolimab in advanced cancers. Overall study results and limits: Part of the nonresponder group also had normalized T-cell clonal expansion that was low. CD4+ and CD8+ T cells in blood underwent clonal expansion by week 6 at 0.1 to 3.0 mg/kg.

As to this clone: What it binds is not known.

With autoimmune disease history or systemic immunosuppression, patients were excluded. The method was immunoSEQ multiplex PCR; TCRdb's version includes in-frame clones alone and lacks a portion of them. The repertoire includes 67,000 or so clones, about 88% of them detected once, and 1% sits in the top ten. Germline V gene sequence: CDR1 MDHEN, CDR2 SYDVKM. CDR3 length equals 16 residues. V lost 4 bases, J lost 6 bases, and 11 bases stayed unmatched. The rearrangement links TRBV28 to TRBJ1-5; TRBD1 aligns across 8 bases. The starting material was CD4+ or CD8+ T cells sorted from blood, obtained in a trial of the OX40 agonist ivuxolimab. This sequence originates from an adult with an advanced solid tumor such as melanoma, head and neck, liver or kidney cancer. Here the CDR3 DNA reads TGTGCCAGCAGTTACCCTAGGACAGGGCCCAGTCAGCCCCAGCATTTT. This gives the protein CASSYPRTGPSQPQHF.